This T cell receptor (beta chain) derives from a study of shared clonotypes between healthy human individuals. Study context: Donors, aged 18 to 49, were a couple of women and a few men.

The V end was cut by 0 bases, the J end by 8 bases, with 7 bases between. In germline, CDR1 is LGHNT, CDR2 FRNRAP. The CDR3 has 13 residues. Using immunoSEQ multiplex PCR, the repertoire was profiled, and TCRdb retains in-frame clones only, with some absent. The table shows approximately 700,000 clones, with roughly 72% occurring only once. Regarding the study as a whole: Rarefaction curves obtained for sorted subsets showed sequencing incomplete despite large depth.

Regarding this clone: No antigen is known for it.

The chain joins TRBV12-5 to TRBJ2-2; D gene ambiguous. This clonotype was sampled from a woman in her thirties in good health. Sequenced: memory CD4+ T cells sorted from blood. Subset: CD45RA-negative fraction. The CDR3, as DNA: TGTGCTAGTGGTTTGGTAGGCTCGGGGGAGCTGTTTTTT. This encodes CASGLVGSGELFF.